This passage covers 19 T cell receptor beta chains from one sample sequenced in a study of human T cells and chemical hapten exposure. Time point in this sample: patch test 1, 2 weeks after DPC sensitization. Treatment meaning: therapeutic diphenylcyclopropenone sensitization with weekly scalp DPC. Using its own MiXCR run on the RACE reads, TCRdb lists one record per CDR3 protein. Of some 340,000 distinct CDR3 sequences listed, roughly 6.9% are singletons. The sample was whole blood, taken in connection with sensitization to the hapten diphenylcyclopropenone (DPC). The receptors were gathered from a woman between 18 and 30 years old with alopecia areata. Some clones in this sample may be carry-over from other donors' samples.

This clonotype occurred a few times. V usage is TRBV20-1 and J usage is TRBJ1-1, with D hard to call. The germline CDR1 and CDR2 sequences are DFQATT and SNEGSKA (reference sequence). The CDR3 is 15 amino acids. V was clipped by 1 base and J by 5 bases, with 17 bases between them. DNA for the CDR3: TGCAGTGCTAGAGTCCTAGAAAGGGTAGCAACTGAAGCTTTCTTT. This gives the protein CSARVLERVATEAFF.

The V and J genes are TRBV25-1 and TRBJ2-6; D not resolved. The V end was cut by 8 bases, the J end by 2 bases, with 7 bases between. Germline V lookup: CDR1 MGHDK, CDR2 SYGVNS. The CDR3 sequence is 13 residues long. The CDR3 bases are TGTGCCAGCGGGCAGGCTGGGGCCAACGTCCTGACTTTC. It encodes CASGQAGANVLTF.

This clonotype was detected many times. CDR3 region: CASSGGTSVTDTQYF. The CDR3 DNA sequence: TGTGCCAGCAGCGGAGGGACTAGCGTCACAGATACGCAGTATTTT. The rearrangement links TRBV9 to TRBJ2-3; 10 bases match TRBD2. Germline values: CDR1 SGDLS, CDR2 YYNGEE. CDR3 size: 15 residues. The junction had 3 bases not matched to a gene; V was cut back by 3 bases and J by 2 bases. Based on the CDR3 plus reference TRBV9 and TRBJ2-3, the full variable domain is DSGVTQTPKHLITATGQRVTLRCSPRSGDLSVYWYQQSLDQGLQFLIQYYNGEERAKGNILERFSAQQFPDLHSELNLSSLELGDSALYFCASSGGTSVTDTQYFGPGTRLTVL.

The V call is TRBV28, the J call TRBJ1-4; no firm D call. Trimming pared 4 bases from V and 6 bases from J, leaving 21 bases between. The CDR3 is 17 amino acids. CDR1 MDHEN and CDR2 SYDVKM come from the germline V gene. CDR3 nucleotides: TGTGCCAGCAGTTCGCCCCCCTCATTCGGACCCGATGAAAAACTGTTTTTT. It is translated as CASSSPPSFGPDEKLFF.

This clonotype was seen only a few times. This chain joins TRBV4-3 and TRBJ1-1; TRBD1 agrees at 8 bases. CDR3 length equals 16 residues. V dropped 2 bases and J dropped 1; count of bases not matched to a gene: 6. The V gene's germline CDR1 is LGHNA and CDR2 YSLEER. The CDR3 DNA reads as TGCGCCAGCAGCCAATTCCGGACAGGGTCGAACACTGAAGCTTTCTTT. Encoded protein: CASSQFRTGSNTEAFF.

This clonotype was observed at least ten times. V and J are TRBV6-2 or TRBV6-3 and TRBJ2-3, with D possibly being TRBD2 (6 bases). Trimming removed 6 bases at V and 1 base at J, with 17 bases between. Germline CDR1 is MNHEY and CDR2 is SVGEGT. The CDR3 covers 16 residues. The CDR3 DNA sequence: TGTGCCAGCAGCAAACGGCCGAGCGGGCGCACAGATACGCAGTATTTT. This codes for CASSKRPSGRTDTQYF.

Ten or more counts support this clonotype. This sequence joins TRBV5-1 and TRBJ2-3; 12 bases match TRBD2. The CDR3 consists of 17 residues. Germline V lookup: CDR1 SGHRS, CDR2 YFSETQ. Trimming removed 0 bases from V and 6 bases from J; junction bases left unmatched: 8. This CDR3 reads CASSLGVTSGGIDTQYF. The CDR3 DNA reads TGCGCCAGCAGCTTGGGAGTGACTAGCGGGGGTATCGATACGCAGTATTTT.

This clonotype turned up a few times. The V gene is TRBV15, the J gene TRBJ2-1; D is uncertain. CDR1 is LNHNV and CDR2 is YYDKDF in the germline V gene (reference sequence). This CDR3 is built from 16 residues. Between the trimmed V and J ends, which lost 8 bases and 4 bases, there was a span of 21 bases. The CDR3 DNA is TGTGCCACCCACCAGTCGACTTCCCATCTTTACAATGAGCAGTTCTTC. This translates into CATHQSTSHLYNEQFF. Combining the CDR3 with reference TRBV15 and TRBJ2-1 gives the whole variable domain DAMVIQNPRYQVTQFGKPVTLSCSQTLNHNVMYWYQQKSSQAPKLLFHYYDKDFNNEADTPDNFQSRRPNTSFCFLDIRSPGLGDTAMYLCATHQSTSHLYNEQFFGPGTRLTVL.

This clonotype was seen at least ten times. This sequence joins TRBV20-1 and TRBJ2-3; 8 nucleotides line up with TRBD2. The germline gives CDR1 DFQATT, CDR2 SNEGSKA (reference sequence). The CDR3 is made up of 16 amino acids. V shed 2 bases, J shed 0 bases, and the junction held 7 bases outside the gene matches. CDR3 in amino acids: CSARSMGLGSTDTQYF. The CDR3, as DNA: TGCAGTGCTAGAAGCATGGGACTAGGGAGCACAGATACGCAGTATTTT.

This clonotype was found many times. The CDR3 DNA is TGCAGTGCTGGGGGACTAGCGGAGAACACAGATACGCAGTATTTT. It codes for CSAGGLAENTDTQYF. The chain employs TRBV20-1 and TRBJ2-3; 11 bases match TRBD2. The CDR3 is made up of 15 amino acids. Germline values: CDR1 DFQATT, CDR2 SNEGSKA (reference sequence). Trimming took 5 bases from V and 2 from J; bases not matched to a gene: 6.

This clonotype was picked up many times. The chain has TRBV11-2 and TRBJ2-7, with TRBD1 identical over 7 bases. Germline V gene lookup returns CDR1 SGHAT and CDR2 FQNNGV. The CDR3 extends over 14 amino acids. V lost 4 bases and J lost 7; bases outside the gene matches: 10. The CDR3 loop is CASSSGTALYEQYF. For the CDR3, the DNA is TGTGCCAGCAGCTCCGGGACAGCCTTGTATGAGCAGTACTTC.

V and J are TRBV29-1 and TRBJ2-3, with D possibly being TRBD1 (6 bases). The CDR3 covers 14 residues. Germline V gives CDR1 SQVTM, CDR2 ANQGSEA. Trimming cost V 4 bases and J 6 bases, with 17 bases left between them. The CDR3 reads CSVGGGQGPDTQYF. The CDR3 nucleotides read TGCAGCGTTGGAGGGGGACAAGGTCCGGATACGCAGTATTTT.

The chain links TRBV7-6 to TRBJ1-6; TRBD1 agrees at 8 bases. V lost 3 bases to trimming and J lost 10 bases; unmatched junction nucleotides: 8. Germline V lookup: CDR1 SGHVS, CDR2 FNYEAQ. This CDR3 is built from 15 residues. The CDR3 is CASSLVGQGESPLHF. Written as DNA, the CDR3 is TGTGCCAGCAGCTTGGTCGGACAGGGTGAATCACCCCTCCACTTT.

The chain employs TRBV20-1 and TRBJ2-3; 10 nucleotides match TRBD2. J gave up 2 bases and V 6 bases, and 11 bases lay outside the gene matches. This CDR3 is 16 amino acids long. Germline V lookup: CDR1 DFQATT, CDR2 SNEGSKA (reference sequence). In DNA, the CDR3 is TGCAGTGCCAACCACCTAGCGGGGGCTTACACAGATACGCAGTATTTT. Protein: CSANHLAGAYTDTQYF.

The chain uses TRBV11-2 and TRBJ2-2, with a tentative D call TRBD1 (5 bases). V gave up 3 bases and J gave up 5 bases, with 19 bases separating them. The CDR3 is 17 residues long. Germline V gene data show CDR1 as SGHAT and CDR2 as FQNNGV. CDR3: CASSFPNQGARTGELFF. CDR3 DNA: TGTGCCAGCAGCTTCCCTAATCAAGGGGCGCGAACCGGGGAGCTGTTTTTT.

The chain has TRBV7-9 and TRBJ2-5; D might be TRBD1 (5 bases). This CDR3 is built from 15 residues. The germline CDR1 and CDR2 sequences are SEHNR and FQNEAQ (reference sequence). Trimming took 5 bases from V and 2 from J, leaving 15 bases between them. The CDR3 is CASSAIVRQQETQYF. Written as DNA, the CDR3 is TGTGCCAGCAGCGCCATCGTTAGACAGCAAGAGACCCAGTACTTC.

This clonotype was detected only a few times. The chain couples TRBV5-1 to TRBJ1-1; D is possibly TRBD1 (6 bases). Per the germline V gene, CDR1 is SGHRS and CDR2 is YFSETQ. The CDR3 covers 15 residues. Trimming removed 3 bases from V and 1 base from J, with 13 bases in between. In DNA, the CDR3 is TGCGCCAGCAGCTCGCGCGTGGGGGCGAACACTGAAGCTTTCTTT. This codes for CASSSRVGANTEAFF.

This clonotype was detected ten times or more. CDR3 bases: TGTGCCAGCAGGCCTGGACAGAACACCGGGGAGCTGTTTTTT. Its protein product is CASRPGQNTGELFF. The chain couples TRBV12-3 or TRBV12-4 to TRBJ2-2, with TRBD1 as a possible D gene (5 bases). Trimming left V 6 bases short and J 1 base short, with 9 bases between. CDR3 length: 14 amino acids.

This clonotype was picked up many times. CDR3 protein: CASSPGTGTGELFF. The CDR3 coding sequence is TGTGCCAGCAGCCCCGGGACAGGGACCGGGGAGCTGTTTTTT. The gene calls are TRBV12-3 or TRBV12-4 and TRBJ2-2, with TRBD1 identical over 9 bases. The CDR3 runs to 14 residues. The V gene end was trimmed by 6 bases and the J gene end by 5 bases; junction bases not matched to a gene: 4.